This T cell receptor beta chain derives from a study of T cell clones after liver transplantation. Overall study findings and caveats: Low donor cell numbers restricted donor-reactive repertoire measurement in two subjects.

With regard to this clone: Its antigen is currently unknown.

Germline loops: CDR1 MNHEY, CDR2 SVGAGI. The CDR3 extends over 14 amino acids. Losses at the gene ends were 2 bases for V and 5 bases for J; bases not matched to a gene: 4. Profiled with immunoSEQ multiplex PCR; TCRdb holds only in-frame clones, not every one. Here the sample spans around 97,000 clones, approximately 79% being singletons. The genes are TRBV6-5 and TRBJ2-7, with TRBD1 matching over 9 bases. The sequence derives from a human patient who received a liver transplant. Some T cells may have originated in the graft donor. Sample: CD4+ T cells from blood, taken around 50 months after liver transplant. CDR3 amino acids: CASSYRQGEHEQYF. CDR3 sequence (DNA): TGTGCCAGCAGTTACCGACAGGGGGAACACGAGCAGTACTTC.